Following are 20 T cell receptor beta chains from one sample sequenced in a study of blood T cell repertoires in COVID-19. Data came from immunoSEQ multiplex PCR; TCRdb stores just in-frame clones and leaves some out. The sample carries more than 65,000 clones, 60% to 80% recorded once. Sequencing input: peripheral blood. These receptor sequences come from a man between 60 and 75 years old with acute or convalescent COVID-19.

This clone has a handful of counts. J is TRBJ2-7 and V is TRBV5-1; 14 bases are shared with TRBD2. This CDR3 spans 16 amino acids. V shed 4 bases and J 2 bases; nucleotides not matched to a gene: 5. Germline CDR1 SGHRS, CDR2 YFSETQ. The CDR3 sequence: CASSGMGLAGAYEQYF. CDR3 DNA: TGCGCCAGCAGCGGCATGGGACTAGCGGGAGCCTACGAGCAGTACTTC.

This chain joins TRBV24-1 and TRBJ2-1; 13 positions agree with TRBD2. Germline V CDR1 and CDR2: KGHDR, SFDVKD. The length of the CDR3 is 16 residues. V was clipped by 3 bases and J by 4 bases; unmatched bases: 2. The CDR3: CATSDATSGGYNEQFF. The CDR3 DNA sequence: TGTGCCACCAGTGATGCGACTAGCGGGGGGTACAATGAGCAGTTCTTC.

The table lists this clone with a few counts. The chain links TRBV7-2 to TRBJ2-5; TRBD2 matches at 11 bases. The CDR3 has 15 amino acids. The germline CDR1 and CDR2 sequences are SGHTA and FQGNSA. Losses at the gene ends were 4 bases for V and 3 bases for J; bases not matched to a gene: 4. The CDR3: CASSSTSGVKETQYF. The DNA of the CDR3 is TGTGCCAGCAGCTCGACTAGCGGGGTAAAAGAGACCCAGTACTTC.

The genes are TRBV12-3 or TRBV12-4 and TRBJ2-5, with D maybe TRBD1 (6 bases). V was pared by 6 bases and J by 1 base, with 9 bases between. The CDR3 runs 13 residues. This CDR3 is CASSRTAQETQYF. The CDR3 nucleotides are TGTGCCAGCAGCAGGACAGCCCAAGAGACCCAGTACTTC.

The rearrangement joins TRBV13 to TRBJ2-7; 9 bases fit TRBD2. The CDR3 length is 16 residues. With 1 base clipped from V and 0 bases from J, the junction kept 4 bases outside the gene matches. Germline lookup yields CDR1 PRHDT and CDR2 FYEKMQ (reference sequence). As DNA, the CDR3 is TGTGCCAGCAGCTTAGTTGGCGGGGGGGGCTCCTACGAGCAGTACTTC. This translates into CASSLVGGGGSYEQYF.

This clone appeared a few times. The CDR3, as DNA: TGCGCCAGCAGCCAAGAGACGACGGCGGTTGGGACCCAGTACTTC. Its protein product is CASSQETTAVGTQYF. The V gene is TRBV4-3, the J gene TRBJ2-5; D unclear. Germline V gene sequence: CDR1 LGHNA, CDR2 YSLEER. The CDR3 sequence is 15 residues long. V lost 0 bases to trimming and J lost 7 bases, with 15 bases between them.

This rearrangement joins TRBV3-1 (or the pseudogene TRBV3-2) to TRBJ2-7; tentative D call: TRBD2 (6 bases). Looked up from germline, CDR1 is LGHDT and CDR2 is YNNKEL (reference sequence). The CDR3 runs to 21 residues. V was clipped by 0 bases and J by 2 bases, with 29 bases between them. The CDR3 protein is CASSQEGDGRAGIAGPYEQYF. The CDR3 region has the DNA TGTGCCAGCAGCCAAGAGGGGGACGGCAGGGCTGGGATCGCGGGGCCCTACGAGCAGTACTTC.

The rearrangement links TRBV10-3 to TRBJ2-3, with 10 bases that match TRBD2. CDR1 is ENHRY, CDR2 SYGVKD, per germline. Trimming at V came to 7 bases and at J to 3 bases, leaving 10 bases not matched to a gene. This CDR3 spans 16 amino acids. CDR3 loop: CAIKASGGTPTDTQYF. In DNA form, the CDR3 reads TGTGCCATCAAAGCTAGCGGGGGAACTCCTACAGATACGCAGTATTTT.

The chain recombines TRBV7-9 with TRBJ1-5, with 7 bases identical to TRBD1. V lost 5 bases, J lost 3 bases, and 10 bases stayed unmatched. The CDR3 has 16 residues. Per germline, CDR1 SEHNR and CDR2 FQNEAQ (reference sequence). CDR3 sequence (DNA): TGTGCCAGCAGCGGAAACCCGACAGGGAACAATCAGCCCCAGCATTTT. Protein sequence: CASSGNPTGNNQPQHF.

The chain employs TRBV11-2 and TRBJ1-1; D ambiguous. Trimming left V 2 bases short and J 4 bases short, with 8 bases between. The CDR3 covers 13 residues. Germline V gene data show CDR1 as SGHAT and CDR2 as FQNNGV. The CDR3 is CASSLTSLTEAFF. Here the CDR3 DNA reads TGTGCCAGCAGCTTAACTAGTCTCACTGAAGCTTTCTTT.

This chain connects TRBV11-2 to TRBJ2-5, with D tentatively TRBD1 (5 bases). The CDR3 runs 16 residues. Trimming stripped 0 bases from V and 4 bases from J, with 15 bases between. CDR1 and CDR2 from the germline V gene are SGHAT and FQNNGV. CDR3 bases: TGTGCCAGCAGCTTAGATACGGCAGGGTATTCAGAGACCCAGTACTTC. Protein sequence: CASSLDTAGYSETQYF. Looking up the rest from reference TRBV11-2 and TRBJ2-5 gives the full variable domain: EAGVAQSPRYKIIEKRQSVAFWCNPISGHATLYWYQQILGQGPKLLIQFQNNGVVDDSQLPKDRFSAERLKGVDSTLKIQPAKLEDSAVYLCASSLDTAGYSETQYFGPGTRLLVL.

In this sample, this clone turned up a few times. This rearrangement joins TRBV7-2 to TRBJ2-7, with D uncertain. The CDR3 is made up of 15 amino acids. CDR1 is SGHTA and CDR2 is FQGNSA in the germline V gene. Trimming took 5 bases from V and 4 from J, leaving 18 bases between them. CDR3 bases: TGTGCCAGCAGCCCCTATAGAGGCCCTCTTTACGAGCAGTACTTC. Translation: CASSPYRGPLYEQYF.

This chain uses TRBV5-1 with TRBJ2-7; 8 nucleotides line up with TRBD1. The ends lost 7 bases at V and 2 bases at J; junction bases unmatched: 8. The germline CDR1 and CDR2 sequences are SGHRS and YFSETQ. This CDR3 has 14 amino acids. The CDR3 sequence is CASLDRGRAYEQYF. Written as DNA, the CDR3 is TGCGCCAGCCTCGACAGGGGAAGGGCCTACGAGCAGTACTTC.

The rearrangement uses TRBV19 and TRBJ2-1; tentatively, D is TRBD2 (5 bases). Germline V gives CDR1 LNHDA, CDR2 SQIVND (reference sequence). Trimming cost V 7 bases and J 4 bases, with 17 bases left between them. CDR3 length: 15 residues. Here the CDR3 reads CASKSDGERYNEQFF. In DNA, the CDR3 is TGTGCCAGTAAATCCGACGGGGAGAGATACAATGAGCAGTTCTTC.

This chain joins TRBV7-3 and TRBJ2-1, with D maybe TRBD2 (6 bases). Germline V gene lookup returns CDR1 SGHTA and CDR2 FQGTGA. The CDR3 extends over 14 amino acids. Trimming removed 0 bases at V and 7 bases at J, with 10 bases between. CDR3 sequence (DNA): TGTGCCAGCAGCTTAACCCCTAGCGTAAATGAGCAGTTCTTC. This encodes CASSLTPSVNEQFF.

V gene TRBV5-1 combines with J gene TRBJ1-5, with 8 bases aligning to TRBD1. There are 15 residues in the CDR3. Per the germline V gene, CDR1 is SGHRS and CDR2 is YFSETQ. Trimming cost V 0 bases and J 5 bases; bases outside gene matches: 4. The CDR3 region is CASSLGDRIDQPQHF. The DNA for the CDR3 is TGCGCCAGCAGCTTGGGGGACAGGATCGATCAGCCCCAGCATTTT.

The chain couples TRBV11-2 to TRBJ2-4; 12 positions agree with TRBD2. The germline V gene encodes CDR1 SGHAT and CDR2 FQNNGV. The CDR3 is 15 amino acids. Trimming cost V 0 bases and J 7 bases; bases outside gene matches: 1. CDR3 sequence reads: CASSLEGLAGNIQYF. The CDR3 DNA reads TGTGCCAGCAGCTTAGAAGGACTAGCGGGGAACATTCAGTACTTC.

The rearrangement links TRBV5-1 to TRBJ2-1, with D maybe TRBD2 (5 bases). The germline V and J ends were trimmed by 4 bases and 0 bases, with 11 bases remaining between them. CDR1 is SGHRS, CDR2 YFSETQ, per germline. This CDR3 comprises 15 residues. In DNA, the CDR3 is TGCGCCAGCAGCCGTGGGGAGAGCTCCTACAATGAGCAGTTCTTC. This sequence encodes CASSRGESSYNEQFF.

Notes on this clone: A junction end diverges from the germline sequence, so it may reflect a read error. Here the CDR3 reads CASSLAQGFAYEQYF. For the CDR3, the DNA is TGTGCTAGCAGCTTAGCACAGGGGTTTGCCTACGAGCAGTACTTC. V and J are TRBV7-7 and TRBJ2-7; 7 bases line up with TRBD1. This CDR3 region has 15 residues. Germline-derived CDR1 and CDR2 are SSHAT and FNYEAQ (reference sequence).

The rearrangement links TRBV5-8 to TRBJ2-7; D is possibly TRBD2 (5 bases). The length of the CDR3 is 16 residues. With 5 bases removed from V and 4 bases from J, the gap between germline ends came to 22 bases. Germline loops: CDR1 SGHTS, CDR2 YDEGEE. The CDR3 DNA reads as TGTGCCAGCAGTCGTCGAGAGGGCTCAGCGAGATACGAGCAGTACTTC. As protein: CASSRREGSARYEQYF. Using reference TRBV5-8 and TRBJ2-7 for the parts outside the CDR3, the full variable domain is EAGVTQSPTHLIKTRGQQATLRCSPISGHTSVYWYQQALGLGLQFLLWYDEGEERNRGNFPPRFSGRQFPNYSSELNVNALELEDSALYLCASSRREGSARYEQYFGPGTRLTVT.